Shown below are 26 T cell receptor beta chains from a single sample sequenced in a study of blood T cell repertoires in COVID-19. This table comes from immunoSEQ multiplex PCR, and its TCRdb copy is limited to in-frame clones, with some not included. The table shows 60,000 to 85,000 clones, with about 74% occurring only once. The sample was peripheral blood. These receptors originate from a human donor with acute or convalescent COVID-19. The donor label of this sample is uncertain.

This chain joins TRBV5-1 and TRBJ1-6; 8 bases fit TRBD1. The germline V gene encodes CDR1 SGHRS and CDR2 YFSETQ. This CDR3 region has 14 residues. The junction had 2 bases not matched to a gene; V was cut back by 4 bases and J by 5 bases. CDR3 region: CASSLDRDNSPLHF. The CDR3 nucleotides are TGCGCCAGCAGCCTGGACAGGGATAATTCACCCCTCCACTTT.

This clone was counted a few times. The chain uses TRBV5-1 and TRBJ2-3; possible D gene TRBD2, 6 bases. The ends were cut back, 7 bases at V and 4 bases at J, with 22 bases in the middle. This CDR3 spans 16 amino acids. Germline CDR1 reads SGHRS; CDR2 reads YFSETQ. CDR3 loop: CASCCQHGGAPDTQYF. CDR3 coding DNA: TGCGCCAGCTGCTGCCAACACGGCGGGGCCCCAGATACGCAGTATTTT.

The chain joins TRBV27 to TRBJ2-2, with TRBD1 matching 9 bases. Germline V CDR1 and CDR2: MNHEY, SMNVEV (reference sequence). The CDR3 extends over 15 amino acids. Losses at the gene ends were 6 bases for V and 7 bases for J; bases not matched to a gene: 9. The CDR3 is CASSTQGALGGELFF. The CDR3 DNA sequence: TGTGCCAGCAGCACACAGGGGGCGTTGGGCGGGGAGCTGTTTTTT.

V usage is TRBV7-9 and J usage is TRBJ2-1; a weak D match, TRBD1 (6 bases). The CDR3 extends over 11 amino acids. V dropped 6 bases and J dropped 12 bases, with 12 bases sitting between them. CDR1 is SEHNR and CDR2 is FQNEAQ in the germline V gene (reference sequence). DNA of the CDR3: TGTGCCAGCAGTTCCGGGACAACGCAGTTCTTC. It is translated as CASSSGTTQFF.

The DNA for the CDR3 is TGTGCCAGCAGCCCCGGACTAGCCGGGAATGAGCAGTTCTTC. The encoded protein is CASSPGLAGNEQFF. This sequence joins TRBV7-9 and TRBJ2-1, with 8 bases identical to TRBD2. CDR3 size: 14 residues. In germline, CDR1 is SEHNR, CDR2 FQNEAQ (reference sequence). With 5 bases clipped from V and 7 bases from J, the junction kept 7 bases outside the gene matches.

The V and J genes are TRBV7-2 and TRBJ2-5; maybe TRBD1 (7 bases). The germline V gene encodes CDR1 SGHTA and CDR2 FQGNSA. The V end lost 5 bases, the J end lost 8 bases, and 27 bases lay between the germline ends. The length of the CDR3 is 17 residues. This CDR3 reads CASSTLASGDRLATQYF. The CDR3 nucleotides are TGTGCCAGCAGCACCCTAGCGAGTGGGGACAGACTGGCAACCCAGTACTTC.

V gene TRBV28 combines with J gene TRBJ2-7; 9 bases are shared with TRBD1. This CDR3 is built from 16 residues. J lost 0 bases, V lost 4 bases, and 7 bases had no gene match. The germline V gene has CDR1 MDHEN and CDR2 SYDVKM. Here the CDR3 reads CASSSRTGVDSYEQYV. CDR3 nucleotide sequence: TGTGCCAGCAGTTCCCGGACAGGGGTTGACTCCTACGAGCAGTACGTC.

The chain recombines TRBV5-1 with TRBJ1-2, with D tentatively TRBD1 (6 bases). The CDR3 is 15 amino acids. CDR1 and CDR2 from the germline V gene are SGHRS and YFSETQ. Trimming took off 3 bases at V and 0 bases at J, with 12 bases between the two ends. CDR3 nucleotide sequence: TGCGCCAGCAGCTCCTTGACAGGAGCTAACTATGGCTACACCTTC. Translating it yields CASSSLTGANYGYTF.

J is TRBJ1-4 and V is TRBV5-1; D perhaps matches TRBD1 (6 bases). Germline CDR1 reads SGHRS; CDR2 reads YFSETQ. The CDR3 sequence is 14 residues long. The V and J ends lost 4 bases and 6 bases respectively, with 13 bases between them. CDR3 sequence: CASSVDRPHEKLFF. Written as DNA, the CDR3 is TGCGCCAGCAGCGTGGACAGACCCCATGAAAAACTGTTTTTT.

The chain employs TRBV19 and TRBJ2-1; TRBD2 is a possible D gene (6 bases). Germline-derived CDR1 and CDR2 are LNHDA and SQIVND (reference sequence). This CDR3 region has 14 residues. Trimming pared 5 bases from V and 5 bases from J, leaving 13 bases between. CDR3 sequence (DNA): TGTGCCAGTAGTCGGAGGAGGGAGGACAATGAGCAGTTCTTC. Its protein product is CASSRRREDNEQFF.

The chain joins TRBV15 to TRBJ1-1; 7 nucleotides agree with TRBD1. CDR1 and CDR2 from the germline V gene are LNHNV and YYDKDF (reference sequence). The CDR3 length is 14 residues. The J segment lost 6 bases and the V segment lost 5 bases, leaving 9 bases of the junction unmatched. The chain's CDR3 is CATSRDRAGSEAFF. CDR3 sequence (DNA): TGTGCCACCAGCCGCGACAGGGCTGGGTCTGAAGCTTTCTTT.

A few counts support this clone. V gene TRBV19 combines with J gene TRBJ2-1; D is uncertain. V was trimmed by 0 bases and J by 9 bases, leaving 9 bases between them. This CDR3 has 13 amino acids. CDR1 LNHDA and CDR2 SQIVND come from the germline V gene (reference sequence). The CDR3 sequence is CASSIDGSAEQFF. The DNA for the CDR3 is TGTGCCAGTAGTATAGACGGTAGTGCTGAGCAGTTCTTC.

The chain recombines TRBV28 with TRBJ1-1, with D unresolved. Per the germline V gene, CDR1 is MDHEN and CDR2 is SYDVKM. Trimming took 2 bases from V and 6 from J, leaving 7 bases between them. The CDR3 loop spans 12 amino acids. CDR3 loop: CASSLGRAEAFF. Here the CDR3 DNA reads TGTGCCAGCAGTTTAGGTCGGGCTGAAGCTTTCTTT.

The V and J genes are TRBV5-1 and TRBJ1-2; 7 bases align to TRBD1. J lost 1 base, V lost 5 bases, and 5 bases had no gene match. The CDR3 length is 14 residues. In germline, CDR1 is SGHRS, CDR2 YFSETQ. The CDR3 is CASRPGQNNYGYTF. The CDR3 nucleotides read TGCGCCAGCAGACCGGGACAGAATAACTATGGCTACACCTTC.

V and J are TRBV24-1 and TRBJ2-1; the match to TRBD2 covers 10 bases. Per the germline V gene, CDR1 is KGHDR and CDR2 is SFDVKD. The CDR3 is 14 residues long. With V trimmed by 6 bases and J by 9 bases, 7 bases remained unmatched. CDR3 bases: TGTGCCACCAGTACCCAGCGGGAGGGGGGTGAGCAGTTCTTC. Translation gives CATSTQREGGEQFF.

The rearrangement joins TRBV7-8 to TRBJ2-2, with D maybe TRBD2 (6 bases). CDR3 length: 14 amino acids. Germline lookup yields CDR1 SGHVS and CDR2 FQNEAQ. The V gene lost 5 bases and the J gene lost 5 bases, with 12 bases spanning the gap. As DNA, the CDR3 is TGTGCCAGCAGCCGGGGGACTCTAACCGGGGAGCTGTTTTTT. Translation: CASSRGTLTGELFF.

The V gene is TRBV23-1, the J gene TRBJ2-5; 10 positions agree with TRBD1. TRBV23-1 is identified as an open reading frame with a role that is uncertain. The CDR3 runs to 16 residues. Trimming cost V 1 base and J 4 bases; bases outside gene matches: 6. As DNA, the CDR3 is TGCGCCAGCAGTCAATTTTCGGGACAGGGGCGAGAGACCCAGTACTTC. Translation: CASSQFSGQGRETQYF.

V usage is TRBV27 and J usage is TRBJ2-2; 8 bases match TRBD1. The CDR3 sequence is 15 residues long. Per the germline V gene, CDR1 is MNHEY and CDR2 is SMNVEV (reference sequence). V was clipped by 4 bases and J by 1 base; unmatched bases: 2. The CDR3 spells CASSSGTGNTGELFF. CDR3 nucleotide sequence: TGTGCCAGCAGTTCTGGGACAGGGAACACCGGGGAGCTGTTTTTT.

The chain joins TRBV7-2 to TRBJ2-3, with no clear D. The germline V gene has CDR1 SGHTA and CDR2 FQGNSA. The V gene lost 5 bases and the J gene lost 2 bases, with 14 bases spanning the gap. The CDR3 totals 15 residues. The CDR3 protein is CASSETSDPTDTQYF. The CDR3 DNA follows: TGTGCCAGCAGCGAAACCAGCGATCCCACAGATACGCAGTATTTT.

The gene calls are TRBV19 and TRBJ1-3; D gene ambiguous. The CDR3 contains 13 residues. The V gene lost 5 bases and the J gene lost 7 bases, with 12 bases spanning the gap. Germline CDR1 is LNHDA and CDR2 is SQIVND (reference sequence). CDR3 sequence (DNA): TGTGCCAGTAGTCAACTCCCCTTGAACACCATATATTTT. Translated, it gives CASSQLPLNTIYF.

The gene calls are TRBV24-1 and TRBJ2-5; the match to TRBD2 covers 7 bases. Trimming took 0 bases from V and 4 from J; bases not matched to a gene: 1. The CDR3 totals 14 residues. Germline V CDR1 and CDR2: KGHDR, SFDVKD. CDR3 region: CATSDLGLGETQYF. For the CDR3, the DNA is TGTGCCACCAGTGATTTGGGACTAGGAGAGACCCAGTACTTC.

This chain links TRBV28 with TRBJ1-4, with D possibly TRBD1 on 6 matching bases. From germline, CDR1 is MDHEN and CDR2 SYDVKM. Trimming shortened V by 11 bases and J by 8 bases, and 15 bases separated the two germline ends. The CDR3 is made up of 12 amino acids. CDR3 sequence (DNA): TGTGCCGTCTCGCAGGGGAAGGAAAAACTGTTTTTT. Encoded protein: CAVSQGKEKLFF.

The chain combines TRBV28 with TRBJ1-4; the match to TRBD1 covers 10 bases. This CDR3 comprises 13 residues. The germline CDR1 and CDR2 sequences are MDHEN and SYDVKM. J lost 7 bases, V lost 4 bases, and 0 bases had no gene match. The CDR3 DNA is TGTGCCAGCAGTTGGGACAGGGGTGAAAAACTGTTTTTT. Encoded protein: CASSWDRGEKLFF.

The chain couples TRBV19 to TRBJ2-7; D gene unclear. The CDR3 has 13 residues. Between the trimmed V and J ends, which lost 6 bases and 6 bases, there was a span of 15 bases. CDR1 and CDR2 (germline): LNHDA, SQIVND (reference sequence). The CDR3 DNA sequence: TGTGCCAGTAGGGTCGGCGAGCGAGGCGAGCAGTACTTC. Protein: CASRVGERGEQYF.

As concerns this clone: In the same sample, other DNA sequences code for this CDR3. The chain employs TRBV28 and TRBJ1-5; possible D gene TRBD1, 5 bases. The germline gives CDR1 MDHEN, CDR2 SYDVKM. Trimming left V 6 bases short and J 7 bases short, with 10 bases between. This CDR3 has 12 residues. The CDR3: CASRIRGQPQHF. Written as DNA, the CDR3 is TGTGCCAGCAGGATTAGGGGACAGCCCCAGCATTTT.

This CDR3 reads CAILSSEQYV. For the CDR3, the DNA is TGTGCCATCTTGAGTAGCGAGCAGTACGTC. The chain uses TRBV12-3 or TRBV12-4 and TRBJ2-7; D is ambiguous. Trimming pared 10 bases from V and 6 bases from J, leaving 10 bases between. The CDR3 has 10 residues.